This paragraph reports one T cell receptor beta chain. The CDR3 runs to 16 residues. Per germline, CDR1 MNHEY and CDR2 SVGAGI. V lost 4 bases to trimming and J lost 3 bases, with 18 bases between them. This sample was included in a study of blood T cell repertoires in COVID-19. The overall study: The recovered donors of Cohort 3 showed two negative PCRs, clearance, or symptom resolution. T cells, B-cell-depleted T cells, or PBMCs supplied cDNA or gDNA.

The data were produced by immunoSEQ multiplex PCR, yet TCRdb's version contains in-frame clones alone and is incomplete. The sample lists 250,000 to 300,000 clones; roughly 91% were seen once. The genes are TRBV6-5 and TRBJ1-2, with D perhaps TRBD1 (6 bases). The sequencing input was PBMCs or T cells enriched from blood (not recorded which). This receptor was obtained from a woman in her fifties or sixties in a cohort exposed to, infected with or recovered from COVID-19 (not recorded which). The CDR3 protein is CASSLNREGLYYGYTF. DNA of the CDR3: TGTGCCAGCAGTTTGAACAGGGAAGGGCTTTACTATGGCTACACCTTC.